This TCR beta chain was identified during a study of shared clonotypes between healthy human individuals. The overall study: Three CD4 naive, three CD4 memory, two CD8 naive and one CD8 memory plate were used per donor. General observations from the study: Shared clonotypes: about 5% naive CD4, under 4% naive CD8, around 2.2% memory CD4, 0.4% memory CD8.

The protocol was immunoSEQ multiplex PCR, while the TCRdb copy is restricted to in-frame clones and leaves out a portion. The sample includes 2 million to 2.5 million clones, 95% of them seen just once. V lost 2 bases and J lost 6, with 11 bases in between. The CDR3 has 14 residues. The germline V gene has CDR1 SGHRS and CDR2 YFSETQ. In regard to this clone: The target antigen is unknown.

This receptor was taken from a young man in good health. The J gene is TRBJ2-2, the V gene TRBV5-1; D uncertain. The material sequenced was naive CD4+ T cells sorted from blood. The subset was: CD45RA+ positively selected. CDR3 bases: TGCGCCAGCAGCTTCGAACAGCTTGCCGGGGAGCTGTTTTTT. Amino acid sequence: CASSFEQLAGELFF.